This T cell receptor (beta chain) was profiled in a study of vaccination effects on CD4 cells after COVID-19. Comments on this clone: Its antigen is not identified.

Germline CDR1 SEHNR, CDR2 FQNEAQ (reference sequence). The CDR3 covers 16 residues. V was shortened by 3 bases and J by 6 bases, with 20 bases between the two germline ends. Before sequencing, viral peptide pools were used by the ViraFEST assay to expand antigen-specific CD4+ T cells. The culture ran for about 11 days, and then CD4+ T cells were isolated. A positive SARS-CoV-2 PCR test fell between March and December 2020. With an HIV-1 Nef peptide pool, the negative control culture was set up. Half-medium exchanges with IL-2 medium took place on days 3 and 7. Study observations and caveats: For convalescents, most of the spike-reactive clones seen post-vaccine were new vaccine-induced clones.

The table came from immunoSEQ multiplex PCR; TCRdb's copy has only in-frame clones and leaves some out. The data show 60,000 to 75,000 clones, with roughly 73% seen just once and less than 6.5% held by the top ten. This material consisted of CD4+ T cells from PBMCs cultured with HIV peptides, taken before COVID-19 vaccination. Documented subset: HIV-1 Nef peptide pool negative control/reference culture. This TCR derives from a human donor who had a prior SARS-CoV-2 infection. The chain uses TRBV7-9 and TRBJ1-2; maybe TRBD1 (5 bases). CDR3 amino acids: CASSLRQTVTGNGYTF. The CDR3 DNA reads as TGTGCCAGCAGCTTGAGACAGACGGTAACCGGGAATGGCTACACCTTC.